This T cell receptor beta chain was documented in a study of cytomegalovirus exposure and HLA in healthy donors. Whole-study context: The 650 to 850 first-cohort repertoires and the 110 or so validation repertoires shared the same platform, a later analysis reported.

Data came from immunoSEQ multiplex PCR; TCRdb stores just in-frame clones and leaves some out. Among more than 80,000 clones listed, roughly 96% were seen once. The donors were in the roughly 130-subject validation cohort; that cohort was separate from the roughly 730-subject first cohort. The CDR3 is 11 residues long. Between the trimmed V and J ends, which lost 3 bases and 10 bases, there was a span of 7 bases. Germline-derived CDR1 and CDR2 are SGHAT and FQNNGV. Study-level findings and limits: Cytomegalovirus association was assigned to about 150 TCR beta chains. It was found in a later analysis that first-cohort TCR clusters tended to co-occur in the 100 to 150 validation repertoires.

Regarding this clone: Its specificity is not known.

The sample comprised PBMCs. The sequence derives from a woman in her late teens or twenties in good health and CMV-seronegative. This chain connects TRBV11-2 to TRBJ2-1; D is ambiguous. CDR3 loop: CASSFLGEQFF. CDR3 DNA sequence: TGTGCCAGCAGCTTTTTGGGCGAGCAGTTCTTC.